This is a list of T cell receptor beta chains from one sample in a study of shared clonotypes between healthy human individuals. The assay was immunoSEQ multiplex PCR, and TCRdb's table has in-frame clones only and misses some. This sample has about 2 million clones, with approximately 95% found just once. Sequenced material: naive CD8+ T cells sorted from blood. These receptors came from a young man in good health. Both conserved end residues are part of each CDR3. A D gene is named only where the DNA matches it firmly. Clone size appears in some rows only: once, few, many, or a class for an expanded clone.

-	15	-	TRBV11-2	TRBJ1-2	CASSRTLARGRGYTF	TGTGCCAGCAGCCGCACCCTTGCCAGGGGCCGAGGCTACACCTTC
-	15	-	TRBV13	TRBJ2-3	CASSPEVDSSDTQYF	TGTGCCAGCAGCCCCGAGGTGGATTCTTCAGATACGCAGTATTTT
-	14	-	TRBV6-5	TRBJ1-1	CASSYSDGPTEAFF	TGTGCCAGCAGTTACTCGGATGGACCAACTGAAGCTTTCTTT
-	21	-	TRBV9	TRBJ1-5	CASSVVGPAGCTGYSNQPQHF	TGTGCCAGCAGCGTAGTAGGGCCGGCGGGCTGCACTGGGTATAGCAATCAGCCCCAGCATTTT
-	14	-	TRBV6-5	TRBJ1-2	CASSYGTTGYGYTF	TGTGCCAGCAGCTACGGGACCACCGGATATGGCTACACCTTC
-	14	-	TRBV27	TRBJ2-1	CASSLNPRINEQFF	TGTGCCAGCAGTTTAAACCCCCGTATCAATGAGCAGTTCTTC
-	15	-	TRBV7-8	TRBJ1-5	CASSLDSMGNQPQHF	TGTGCCAGCAGCTTAGACTCGATGGGTAATCAGCCCCAGCATTTT
-	15	-	TRBV9	TRBJ2-2	CASSEGRVNTGELFF	TGTGCCAGCAGCGAGGGACGCGTTAACACCGGGGAGCTGTTTTTT
-	13	-	TRBV4-3	TRBJ2-7	CASSGRDRYEQYF	TGCGCCAGCAGCGGCCGGGACCGCTACGAGCAGTACTTC
TRBD1	14	-	TRBV29-1	TRBJ2-7	CSAMTPDRMYEQYF	TGCAGCGCTATGACCCCGGACAGGATGTACGAGCAGTACTTC
TRBD1	15	once	TRBV28	TRBJ1-1	CASSLQGQRNTEAFF	TGTGCCAGCAGTTTACAGGGACAGCGGAACACTGAAGCTTTCTTT